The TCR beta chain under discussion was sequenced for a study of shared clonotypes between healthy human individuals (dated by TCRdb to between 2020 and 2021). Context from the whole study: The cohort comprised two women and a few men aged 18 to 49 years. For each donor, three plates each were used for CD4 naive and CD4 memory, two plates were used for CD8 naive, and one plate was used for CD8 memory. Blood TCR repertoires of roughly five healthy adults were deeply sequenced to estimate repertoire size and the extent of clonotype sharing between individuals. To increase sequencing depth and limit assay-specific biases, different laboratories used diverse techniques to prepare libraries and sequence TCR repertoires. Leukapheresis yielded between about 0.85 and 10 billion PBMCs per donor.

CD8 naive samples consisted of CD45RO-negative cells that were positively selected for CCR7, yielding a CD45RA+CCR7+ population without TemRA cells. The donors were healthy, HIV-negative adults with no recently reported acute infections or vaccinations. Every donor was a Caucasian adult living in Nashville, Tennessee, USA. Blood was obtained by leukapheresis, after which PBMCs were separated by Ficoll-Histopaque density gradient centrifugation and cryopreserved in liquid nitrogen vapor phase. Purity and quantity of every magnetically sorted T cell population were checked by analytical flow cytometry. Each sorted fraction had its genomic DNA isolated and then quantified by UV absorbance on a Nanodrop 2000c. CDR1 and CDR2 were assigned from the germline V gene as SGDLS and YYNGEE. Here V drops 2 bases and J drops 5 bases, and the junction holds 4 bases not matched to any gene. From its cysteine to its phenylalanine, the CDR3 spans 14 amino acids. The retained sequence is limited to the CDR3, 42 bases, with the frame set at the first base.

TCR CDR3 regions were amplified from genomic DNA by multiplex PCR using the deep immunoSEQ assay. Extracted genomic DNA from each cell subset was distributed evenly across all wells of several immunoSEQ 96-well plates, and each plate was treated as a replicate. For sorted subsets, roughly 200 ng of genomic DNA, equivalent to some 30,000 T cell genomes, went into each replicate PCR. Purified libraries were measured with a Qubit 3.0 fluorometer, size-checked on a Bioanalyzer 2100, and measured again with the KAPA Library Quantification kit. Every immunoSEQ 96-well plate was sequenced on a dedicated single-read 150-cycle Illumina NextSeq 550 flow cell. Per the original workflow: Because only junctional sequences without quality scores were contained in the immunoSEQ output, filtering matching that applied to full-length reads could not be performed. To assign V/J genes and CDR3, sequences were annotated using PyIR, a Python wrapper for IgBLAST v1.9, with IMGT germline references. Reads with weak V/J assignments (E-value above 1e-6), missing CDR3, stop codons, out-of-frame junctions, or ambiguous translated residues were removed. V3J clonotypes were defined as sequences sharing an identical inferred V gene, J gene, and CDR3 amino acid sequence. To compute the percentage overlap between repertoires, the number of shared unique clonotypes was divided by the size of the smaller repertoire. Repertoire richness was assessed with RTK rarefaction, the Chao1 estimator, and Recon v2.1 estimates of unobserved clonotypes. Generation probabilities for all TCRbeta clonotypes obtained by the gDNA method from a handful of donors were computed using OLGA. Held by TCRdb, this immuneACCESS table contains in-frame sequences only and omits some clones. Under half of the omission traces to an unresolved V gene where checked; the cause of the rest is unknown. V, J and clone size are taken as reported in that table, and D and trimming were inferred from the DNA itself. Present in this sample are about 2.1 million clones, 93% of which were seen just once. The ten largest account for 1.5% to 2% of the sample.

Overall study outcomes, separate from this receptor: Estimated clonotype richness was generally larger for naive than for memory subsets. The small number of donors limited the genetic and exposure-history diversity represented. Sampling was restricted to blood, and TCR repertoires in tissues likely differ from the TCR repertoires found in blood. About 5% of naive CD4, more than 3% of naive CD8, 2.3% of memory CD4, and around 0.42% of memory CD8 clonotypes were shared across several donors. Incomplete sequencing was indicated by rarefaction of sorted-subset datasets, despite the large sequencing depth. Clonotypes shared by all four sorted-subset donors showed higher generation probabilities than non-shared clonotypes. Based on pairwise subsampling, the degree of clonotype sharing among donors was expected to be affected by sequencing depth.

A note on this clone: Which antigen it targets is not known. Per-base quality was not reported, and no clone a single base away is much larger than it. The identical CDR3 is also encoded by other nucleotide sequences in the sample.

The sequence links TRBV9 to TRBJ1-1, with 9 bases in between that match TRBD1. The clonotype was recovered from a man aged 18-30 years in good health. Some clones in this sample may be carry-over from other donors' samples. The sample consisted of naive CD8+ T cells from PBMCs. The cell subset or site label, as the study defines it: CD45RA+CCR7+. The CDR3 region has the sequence CASSVGQGGTEAFF. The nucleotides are TGTGCCAGCAGCGTGGGACAGGGAGGGACTGAAGCTTTCTTT.